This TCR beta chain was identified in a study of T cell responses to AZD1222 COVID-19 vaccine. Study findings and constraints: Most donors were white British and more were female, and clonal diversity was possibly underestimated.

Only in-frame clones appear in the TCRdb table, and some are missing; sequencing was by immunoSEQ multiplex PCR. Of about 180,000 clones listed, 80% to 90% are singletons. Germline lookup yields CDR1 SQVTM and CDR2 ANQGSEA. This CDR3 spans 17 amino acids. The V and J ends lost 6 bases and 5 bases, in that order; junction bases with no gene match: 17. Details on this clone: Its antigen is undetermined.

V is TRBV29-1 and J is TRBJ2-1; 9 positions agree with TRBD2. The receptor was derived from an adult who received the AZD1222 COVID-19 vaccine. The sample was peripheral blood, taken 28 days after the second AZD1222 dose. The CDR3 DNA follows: TGCAGCGTCCCGCGGGGGCGGGGGGGCCGAAATGACAATGAGCAGTTCTTC. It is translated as CSVPRGRGGRNDNEQFF.